The next 14 T cell receptor beta chains were all read from a single sample in a study of blood T cell repertoires in COVID-19. TCRdb's copy holds only in-frame clones and misses some; the assay was immunoSEQ multiplex PCR. The profile shows about 670,000 clones, 90% of them singletons. What was sequenced was peripheral blood. These receptors were collected from a young woman with acute or convalescent COVID-19.

The V and J genes are TRBV2 and TRBJ2-2; D might be TRBD1 (5 bases). Germline V gives CDR1 SNHLY, CDR2 FYNNEI. The V end lost 6 bases, the J end lost 6 bases, and 14 bases lay between the germline ends. The CDR3 length is 14 residues. As DNA, the CDR3 is TGTGCCAGCAGCGCCAGGGTACGGGCCGGGGAGCTGTTTTTT. This encodes CASSARVRAGELFF.

This clone was recorded once. V usage is TRBV24-1 and J usage is TRBJ2-1; no clear D. Looked up from germline, CDR1 is KGHDR and CDR2 is SFDVKD. CDR3 length: 16 residues. V was clipped by 5 bases and J by 0 bases, with 13 bases between them. CDR3 sequence: CATSGVGRSSYNEQFF. Written as DNA, the CDR3 is TGTGCCACCAGTGGTGTGGGCAGAAGCTCCTACAATGAGCAGTTCTTC.

The CDR3 DNA is TGCGCCAGCAGCCAAGAGGGTCCCGCAGGGAACACTGAAGCTTTCTTT. Translating gives CASSQEGPAGNTEAFF. The rearrangement uses TRBV4-1 and TRBJ1-1; D remains unclear. Germline-derived CDR1 and CDR2 are MGHRA and YSYEKL. Trimming removed 0 bases at V and 1 base at J, with 12 bases between. This CDR3 spans 16 amino acids.

This clone was seen only once. The chain carries TRBV3-1 (or the pseudogene TRBV3-2) and TRBJ2-7, with D possibly TRBD1 on 6 matching bases. The length of the CDR3 is 14 residues. CDR1 LGHDT and CDR2 YNNKEL come from the germline V gene (reference sequence). Between the trimmed V and J ends, which lost 0 bases and 5 bases, there was a span of 11 bases. CDR3 sequence reads: CASSQDGGRDEQYF. CDR3 DNA sequence: TGTGCCAGCAGCCAAGATGGGGGCAGGGACGAGCAGTACTTC.

V and J are TRBV2 and TRBJ2-5; 7 bases agree with TRBD2. Looked up from germline, CDR1 is SNHLY and CDR2 is FYNNEI. The V segment lost 6 bases and the J segment 1 base; nucleotides outside the gene matches: 2. The CDR3 is 13 amino acids. The CDR3 protein is CASRGLSQETQYF. CDR3 in DNA: TGTGCCAGCAGGGGACTATCCCAAGAGACCCAGTACTTC.

The chain combines TRBV6-6 with TRBJ2-5; 7 bases line up with TRBD1. CDR3 size: 14 residues. Germline values: CDR1 MNHNY, CDR2 SVGAGI (reference sequence). V shed 7 bases, J shed 2 bases, and the junction held 7 bases outside the gene matches. CDR3 DNA: TGTGCCAGCACCTCCACGGGACAGCAAGAGACCCAGTACTTC. Residues: CASTSTGQQETQYF.

The chain uses TRBV13 and TRBJ2-7, with TRBD2 as a possible D gene (5 bases). V was cut by 2 bases and J by 1 base, with 12 bases left in between. Germline V gives CDR1 PRHDT, CDR2 FYEKMQ (reference sequence). The CDR3 sequence is 15 residues long. This CDR3 reads CASSLTPQRSYEQYF. CDR3 nucleotides: TGTGCCAGCAGCTTAACCCCACAGCGGTCCTACGAGCAGTACTTC.

The J gene is TRBJ1-6, the V gene TRBV28; 9 bases agree with TRBD1. The CDR3 has 16 amino acids. Germline V CDR1 and CDR2: MDHEN, SYDVKM. Trimming cost V 7 bases and J 8 bases; bases outside gene matches: 12. CDR3 coding DNA: TGTGCCAGCAATATTAGAATGACAGGGGGAGATTCACCCCTCCACTTT. This gives the protein CASNIRMTGGDSPLHF.

The chain has TRBV5-1 and TRBJ2-7, with TRBD2 as a possible D gene (5 bases). Trimming pared 1 base from V and 6 bases from J, leaving 20 bases between. The CDR3 length is 16 residues. Germline assignment: CDR1 SGHRS and CDR2 YFSETQ. DNA of the CDR3: TGCGCCAGCAGCTTGTTGGCTCGGGGAGATTGGAGCGAGCAGTACTTC. This translates into CASSLLARGDWSEQYF.

The chain is built from TRBV5-1 and TRBJ2-7; D possibly corresponds to TRBD1 (6 bases). V lost 3 bases, J lost 3 bases, and 16 bases lay in between. The CDR3 runs to 15 residues. Germline CDR1 SGHRS, CDR2 YFSETQ. In nucleotides, the CDR3 is TGCGCCAGCAGCTGGACCTCGGACAGAATCTACGAGCAGTACTTC. It codes for CASSWTSDRIYEQYF. Looking up the rest from reference TRBV5-1 and TRBJ2-7 gives the full variable domain: KAGVTQTPRYLIKTRGQQVTLSCSPISGHRSVSWYQQTPGQGLQFLFEYFSETQRNKGNFPGRFSGRQFSNSRSEMNVSTLELGDSALYLCASSWTSDRIYEQYFGPGTRLTVT.

This sequence joins TRBV24-1 and TRBJ1-2, with a tentative D call TRBD1 (6 bases). Germline V gene sequence: CDR1 KGHDR, CDR2 SFDVKD. Trimming removed 6 bases at V and 4 bases at J, with 17 bases between. This CDR3 comprises 15 residues. CDR3 sequence reads: CATSPGFGTSYGYTF. The CDR3 coding sequence is TGTGCCACCAGTCCGGGTTTCGGGACATCCTATGGCTACACCTTC.

V gene TRBV7-9 combines with J gene TRBJ2-7; 8 bases map to TRBD1. The CDR3 is 15 residues long. The germline CDR1 and CDR2 sequences are SEHNR and FQNEAQ (reference sequence). V dropped 4 bases and J dropped 3; count of bases not matched to a gene: 8. The CDR3, as DNA: TGTGCCAGCAGCTCCCCGGGACAGGCTCTCTACGAGCAGTACTTC. It translates to CASSSPGQALYEQYF. The whole variable domain, remainder taken from reference TRBV7-9 and TRBJ2-7, is DTGVSQNPRHKITKRGQNVTFRCDPISEHNRLYWYRQTLGQGPEFLTYFQNEAQLEKSRLLSDRFSAERPKGSFSTLEIQRTEQGDSAMYLCASSSPGQALYEQYFGPGTRLTVT.

The gene calls are TRBV28 and TRBJ1-1; D is unresolved. The CDR3 covers 13 residues. CDR1 is MDHEN and CDR2 is SYDVKM in the germline V gene. Trimming cost V 3 bases and J 5 bases, with 10 bases left between them. CDR3 DNA: TGTGCCAGCAGTTTGTCTGATAGAACTGAAGCTTTCTTT. The encoded protein is CASSLSDRTEAFF.

V is TRBV27 and J is TRBJ2-1, with 12 bases aligning to TRBD2. The CDR3 runs 17 residues. CDR1 is MNHEY and CDR2 is SMNVEV in the germline V gene (reference sequence). Trimming at V came to 5 bases and at J to 3 bases, leaving 8 bases not matched to a gene. The CDR3 spells CASSQRTSGVVYNEQFF. As DNA, the CDR3 is TGTGCCAGCAGTCAAAGGACTAGCGGGGTGGTCTACAATGAGCAGTTCTTC.